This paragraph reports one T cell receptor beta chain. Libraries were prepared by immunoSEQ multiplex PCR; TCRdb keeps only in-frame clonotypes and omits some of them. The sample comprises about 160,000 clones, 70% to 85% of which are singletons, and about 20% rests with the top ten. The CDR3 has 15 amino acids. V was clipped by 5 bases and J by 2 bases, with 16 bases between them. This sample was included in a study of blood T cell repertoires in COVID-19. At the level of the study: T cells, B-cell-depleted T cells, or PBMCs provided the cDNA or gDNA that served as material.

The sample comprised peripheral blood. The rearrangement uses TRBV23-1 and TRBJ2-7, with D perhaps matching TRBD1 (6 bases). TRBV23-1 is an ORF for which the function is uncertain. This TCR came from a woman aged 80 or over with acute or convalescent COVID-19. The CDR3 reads CASSCADSRTYEQYF. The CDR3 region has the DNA TGCGCCAGCAGTTGCGCGGACAGTAGAACCTACGAGCAGTACTTC.